This T cell receptor (beta chain) was documented in a study of technical replicates of blood from four donors. Germline-derived CDR1 and CDR2 are SGHAT and FQDESV (reference sequence). V shed 2 bases and J shed 6 bases, with 10 bases lying between them. The CDR3 runs to 13 residues. Clones were read by immunoSEQ multiplex PCR, and TCRdb kept only the in-frame ones, dropping some. Found here are 50,000 to 55,000 clones, 85% to 90% of them singletons; the top ten hold over 5%. This clonotype was sampled from a human donor in good health. Some clones in this sample may be carry-over from other donors' samples. Sequencing used PBMCs. The chain combines TRBV11-1 with TRBJ1-1; maybe TRBD1 (5 bases). The CDR3 nucleotides are TGTGCCAGCAGCTTATGGGGCGGGGCTGAAGCTTTCTTT. This encodes CASSLWGGAEAFF.